The entry below gives a single T cell receptor beta chain sequence along with its context. This clonotype was seen only a few times. The clone's antigen remains unknown. No base quality values were provided; no much bigger clone lies one nucleotide off. The sample comes from a study of T cells in Graves' hyperthyroidism and ophthalmopathy (dated by TCRdb to about 2019). Background for the entire study: Peripheral blood samples were taken at initial diagnosis, before any treatment was given. TCR V-J signatures able to tell the groups apart were searched for in a discovery cohort of approximately 95 patients, of whom more than 40 had Graves' ophthalmopathy and more than 55 had stable Graves' hyperthyroidism. Prospective prediction of ophthalmopathy was tested in an independent validation cohort consisting of 18 to 20 hyperthyroidism patients and around 17 patients who later progressed to ophthalmopathy. The roughly 91 discovery patients were randomly divided into training and test sets at a 7:3 ratio. In addition, the study compared T-cell repertoires in thyroid tissue and in blood from roughly six Graves' hyperthyroidism patients. Once sampling was done, hyperthyroidism patients were given methimazole at a starting dose of 30 mg daily, whereas ophthalmopathy patients were given high-dose intravenous methylprednisolone. According to the paper, TCR Vbeta CDR3 sequencing was carried out on around 140 peripheral blood samples, which came from fewer than 50 ophthalmopathy, under 80 hyperthyroidism and 17 progressor patients.

Stable Graves' hyperthyroidism was defined as no progression to ophthalmopathy during 18 months of follow-up. Hyperthyroidism patients were newly diagnosed, with disease duration under 2 months, and aged 18 to 65 years. Patients with uncontrolled infections, other autoimmune diseases, pregnancy or lactation were excluded. Diagnoses were based on clinical symptoms, serum thyroxine and TRAb, thyroid ultrasound and orbital computed tomography. PBMCs were separated from under 12 ml of fresh peripheral blood using Ficoll-Paque density gradient centrifugation. Total RNA was extracted with Trizol reagent, and quality was checked on an Agilent 2100 Bioanalyzer. The TCR beta CDR3 regions were amplified from RNA transcripts. For the first round of RT-PCR on the TCR CDR3, the HTBI primer set was used together with the Qiagen OneStep RT-PCR kit. A second multiplex PCR round built the libraries, followed by size selection and purification. The libraries were sequenced on an Illumina HiSeq2000 using paired-end 100 bp reads. In the authors' own workflow: SOAPnuke was used to process the raw data, removing reads that contained adapters or uncalled bases, had a mean Phred below 15, or lacked an exact match to the constant primer or identifier. High-quality paired reads were merged with COPE v1.2.5, and unique nucleotide sequences were defined as clonotypes. MiTCR v1.1 was used to align clonotypes to the IMGT TRBV, TRBD and TRBJ reference segments. Analysis was restricted to V-J combinations with a frequency above 0.0001, which covered 99.2% of repertoires. A TCS score was defined as the ratio of F50 (clonal expansion) to E x V (chaos), with BLOSUM62-based TCRdist applied between CDR3 peptides within each V-J. Welch's t-statistics and random forest reduced around 550 V-J features to under 15, which were used in a naive Bayes classifier (R e1071). In-frame beta chains were kept once TCRdb had trimmed the public reads at Q25 with fastp and called clones with MiXCR. Entries are consolidated by CDR3 protein sequence, retaining the most common genes and DNA. The V and J calls and clone size are TCRdb's, not the authors'. The sample records around 99,000 distinct CDR3 sequences, roughly 15% of which are singletons. Of the sample, about 44% falls within the top ten clones.

Results the study describes overall, beyond this receptor: Ophthalmopathy was separated from stable hyperthyroidism by a 13 V-J signature model, with approximately 89% sensitivity and about 81% specificity obtained in cross-validation and 80%/75% obtained in testing. No statistical method was used to fix the sample size in advance, and group allocation was not hidden from the investigators. In validation, progression to ophthalmopathy was predicted by the model with around 70% sensitivity and 72% to 80% specificity, a median of 6.5 months before onset. Blood samples also contained most of the expanded thyroid clonotypes (frequency above 0.001), which suggests that blood repertoires may reflect thyroid immune responses.

CDR1 and CDR2 (DFQATT, SNEGSKA) derive from the germline V gene (reference sequence). V is cut back by 6 bases and J by 4 bases, with 14 bases in the junction unmatched. From cysteine to phenylalanine, the CDR3 is 16 amino acids long. CDR3 DNA is the only sequence kept; it has 48 bases, read in frame from the first base. Sequenced material: blood. The chain is encoded by TRBV20-1 joined to TRBJ2-5; 10 bases in the junction line up with TRBD2. This TCR was sampled from a woman between 45 and 65 years old with Graves' hyperthyroidism. The sequence in DNA is TGCAGTGCCCCGAGCAACGAGGCTAGCGGGAGAGAGACCCAGTACTTC. Translated, it reads CSAPSNEASGRETQYF.